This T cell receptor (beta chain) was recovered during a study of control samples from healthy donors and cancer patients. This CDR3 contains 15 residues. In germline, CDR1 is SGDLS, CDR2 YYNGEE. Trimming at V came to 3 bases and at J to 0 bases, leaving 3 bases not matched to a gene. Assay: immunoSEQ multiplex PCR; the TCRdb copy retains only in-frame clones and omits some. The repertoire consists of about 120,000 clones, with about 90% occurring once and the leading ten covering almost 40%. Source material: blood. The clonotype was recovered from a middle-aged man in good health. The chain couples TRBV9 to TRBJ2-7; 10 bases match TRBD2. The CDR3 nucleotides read TGTGCCAGCAGCGCTAGCGGGGGAAACTCCTACGAGCAGTACTTC. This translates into CASSASGGNSYEQYF.